This passage covers 29 T cell receptor beta chains from one sample sequenced in a study of shared clonotypes between healthy human individuals. TCRdb's copy holds only in-frame clones and misses some; the assay was immunoSEQ multiplex PCR. The sample carries 2 million to 2.5 million clones, around 95% recorded once. The sequenced sample consisted of naive CD4+ T cells sorted from blood. Subset specified: CD45RA+ positively selected. The receptors originated from a man between 18 and 35 years old in good health.

The V and J genes are TRBV6-1 and TRBJ2-7; TRBD1 matches 11 bases. The germline gives CDR1 MNHNS, CDR2 SASEGT. V was clipped by 4 bases and J by 2 bases; unmatched bases: 4. This CDR3 spans 15 amino acids. The CDR3 bases are TGTGCCAGCAGTGTGGGACAGGGGGATCCCTACGAGCAGTACTTC. Translating it yields CASSVGQGDPYEQYF.

This chain links TRBV2 with TRBJ1-1; 7 positions match TRBD1. Germline trimming cut 9 bases from V and 6 bases from J; bases unmatched to any gene: 10. Looked up from germline, CDR1 is SNHLY and CDR2 is FYNNEI. The CDR3 spans 13 residues. The CDR3 is CASRLGQAAEAFF. CDR3 DNA: TGTGCCAGTAGACTAGGACAGGCGGCTGAAGCTTTCTTT.

This chain uses TRBV5-1 with TRBJ1-3; perhaps TRBD1 as D (5 bases). This CDR3 comprises 21 residues. Germline V lookup: CDR1 SGHRS, CDR2 YFSETQ. The ends were cut back, 4 bases at V and 0 bases at J, with 29 bases in the middle. CDR3 coding DNA: TGCGCCAGCAGCCCGAACGTAGGACAAGGGTACGGTCCCTTCTCTGGAAACACCATATATTTT. Its translation is CASSPNVGQGYGPFSGNTIYF.

To note about this clone: The junction differs from germline at one of its ends, possibly a read error. V usage is TRBV6-5 and J usage is TRBJ1-6; no definite D call. This CDR3 has 15 residues. Germline V gene lookup returns CDR1 MNHEY and CDR2 SVGAGI. This chain's CDR3 is CASSYEYRGDSPPHF. The CDR3 DNA follows: TGTGCCAGCAGTTACGAGTACCGTGGGGATTCACCCCCCCACTTT.

This clone was picked up one time. This chain connects TRBV18 to TRBJ2-7, with D hard to call. In germline, CDR1 is KGHSH, CDR2 LQKENI. This CDR3 contains 14 residues. The V end was cut by 1 base, the J end by 2 bases, with 9 bases between. CDR3 coding DNA: TGTGCCAGCTCACCACGGAACGGGCCCTACGAGCAGTACTTC. Translating it yields CASSPRNGPYEQYF.

The chain recombines TRBV7-9 with TRBJ1-1; D is uncertain. The CDR3 runs 14 residues. The germline CDR1 and CDR2 sequences are SEHNR and FQNEAQ (reference sequence). V was pared by 2 bases and J by 0 bases, with 7 bases between. The chain's CDR3 is CASSLYGMNTEAFF. Written as DNA, the CDR3 is TGTGCCAGCAGCTTATACGGAATGAACACTGAAGCTTTCTTT.

The rearrangement uses TRBV19 and TRBJ2-1; 8 bases align to TRBD2. V shed 3 bases, J shed 3 bases, and the junction held 4 bases outside the gene matches. CDR1 and CDR2 from the germline V gene are LNHDA and SQIVND (reference sequence). This CDR3 has 15 residues. In DNA form, the CDR3 reads TGTGCCAGTAGTATTCGGGGGGGCCTCTACAATGAGCAGTTCTTC. Its protein product is CASSIRGGLYNEQFF.

CDR3 amino acids: CASTGTWGMYNEQFF. The DNA for the CDR3 is TGTGCCAGCACGGGCACATGGGGAATGTACAATGAGCAGTTCTTC. V gene TRBV13 combines with J gene TRBJ2-1; D is unclear. Per the germline V gene, CDR1 is PRHDT and CDR2 is FYEKMQ (reference sequence). There are 15 residues in the CDR3. V shed 7 bases and J shed 4 bases, with 17 bases lying between them.

The rearrangement uses TRBV6-1 and TRBJ1-1; 9 bases map to TRBD1. CDR1 is MNHNS, CDR2 SASEGT, per germline. CDR3 length: 19 residues. With V trimmed by 1 base and J by 5 bases, 17 bases remained unmatched. CDR3 nucleotide sequence: TGTGCCAGCAGTGAAGTCCCCTCGGGACAGGGATTTGTGGGGACTGAAGCTTTCTTT. Translation: CASSEVPSGQGFVGTEAFF.

The chain is built from TRBV6-4 and TRBJ2-4; TRBD1 is a possible D gene (5 bases). Deletions cut 6 bases from V and 2 bases from J, with 17 bases between. The CDR3 is made up of 16 amino acids. From germline, CDR1 is MRHNA and CDR2 SNTAGT. The CDR3 is CASRRKPGAPKNIQYF. For the CDR3, the DNA is TGTGCCAGCAGGCGAAAGCCTGGGGCCCCCAAAAACATTCAGTACTTC.

This sequence joins TRBV6-6 and TRBJ2-2; D is ambiguous. CDR1 and CDR2 from the germline V gene are MNHNY and SVGAGI (reference sequence). This CDR3 region has 13 residues. The V gene lost 6 bases and the J gene lost 5 bases, with 10 bases spanning the gap. The DNA of the CDR3 is TGTGCCAGCAGCCGCTCCGCGACCGGGGAGCTGTTTTTT. This sequence encodes CASSRSATGELFF.

J is TRBJ2-2 and V is TRBV4-1; 8 nucleotides match TRBD2. Trimming at V came to 2 bases and at J to 6 bases, leaving 5 bases not matched to a gene. This CDR3 is 15 amino acids long. Germline V gives CDR1 MGHRA, CDR2 YSYEKL. The CDR3 loop is CASSQQAGVAGELFF. CDR3 DNA: TGCGCCAGCAGCCAACAAGCGGGAGTGGCCGGGGAGCTGTTTTTT.

This chain links TRBV28 with TRBJ1-1; D not certain. This CDR3 has 13 amino acids. The V gene lost 1 base and the J gene lost 11 bases, with 14 bases spanning the gap. Germline loops: CDR1 MDHEN, CDR2 SYDVKM. CDR3 nucleotides: TGTGCCAGCAGTTTATCGGCGACGGCCTGGGCTTTCTTT. Protein sequence: CASSLSATAWAFF.

This chain joins TRBV7-2 and TRBJ1-5; 7 bases match TRBD1. Germline CDR1 is SGHTA and CDR2 is FQGNSA. The V gene end was trimmed by 5 bases and the J gene end by 7 bases; junction bases not matched to a gene: 5. The length of the CDR3 is 13 residues. The CDR3 DNA reads as TGTGCCAGCAGCCAACGACAGGGCCAGCCCCAGCATTTT. It encodes CASSQRQGQPQHF.

The rearrangement uses TRBV10-1 and TRBJ2-1, with 7 bases aligning to TRBD2. Trimming removed 4 bases from V and 6 bases from J; junction bases left unmatched: 9. The CDR3 spans 15 residues. CDR1 is WNHNN and CDR2 is SYGVQD in the germline V gene (reference sequence). CDR3 DNA: TGCGCCAGCAGTGCCTGGGGCGGGGGTACCAATGAGCAGTTCTTC. Its protein product is CASSAWGGGTNEQFF.

CDR3 sequence (DNA): TGCGCCAGCAGCCCGGGACAGGCTGAAAAACTGTTTTTT. It yields the protein CASSPGQAEKLFF. The chain carries TRBV5-1 and TRBJ1-4, with 8 bases that match TRBD1. This CDR3 is built from 13 residues. The junction had 3 bases not matched to a gene; V was cut back by 4 bases and J by 7 bases. From germline, CDR1 is SGHRS and CDR2 YFSETQ.

The rearrangement links TRBV5-1 to TRBJ2-1; the D is unclear. Germline loops: CDR1 SGHRS, CDR2 YFSETQ. V lost 4 bases to trimming and J lost 3 bases, with 14 bases between them. The CDR3 has 15 amino acids. In DNA, the CDR3 is TGCGCCAGCAGCCTTGATGACCCAGGCTACAATGAGCAGTTCTTC. It encodes CASSLDDPGYNEQFF. The complete variable domain, with remaining parts taken from reference TRBV5-1 and TRBJ2-1, reads KAGVTQTPRYLIKTRGQQVTLSCSPISGHRSVSWYQQTPGQGLQFLFEYFSETQRNKGNFPGRFSGRQFSNSRSEMNVSTLELGDSALYLCASSLDDPGYNEQFFGPGTRLTVL.

This chain uses TRBV4-3 with TRBJ2-2; no reliable D call. Trimming removed 1 base at V and 8 bases at J, with 11 bases between. The CDR3 is 14 amino acids. Germline V CDR1 and CDR2: LGHNA, YSLEER. The CDR3 is CASSQVQGRGELFF. The CDR3 DNA is TGCGCCAGCAGCCAAGTGCAAGGGCGAGGGGAGCTGTTTTTT.

This clone was seen only once. The CDR3: CASSLIPQPGQYF. CDR3 nucleotide sequence: TGTGCCAGCAGCTTGATTCCTCAACCGGGGCAGTACTTC. The V gene is TRBV5-8, the J gene TRBJ2-7, with D unresolved. V was clipped by 1 base and J by 9 bases, with 14 bases between them. The CDR3 covers 13 residues. Per the germline V gene, CDR1 is SGHTS and CDR2 is YDEGEE.

The chain uses TRBV7-2 and TRBJ2-3; no clear D. Germline loops: CDR1 SGHTA, CDR2 FQGNSA. The CDR3 consists of 15 residues. V dropped 2 bases and J dropped 1 base, with 10 bases sitting between them. This chain's CDR3 is CASSLNWLRTDTQYF. Written as DNA, the CDR3 is TGTGCCAGCAGCTTAAATTGGCTACGCACAGATACGCAGTATTTT.

This chain uses TRBV11-2 with TRBJ2-7, with 8 bases that match TRBD1. CDR1 is SGHAT and CDR2 is FQNNGV in the germline V gene. The CDR3 spans 14 residues. The V segment lost 5 bases and the J segment 2 bases; nucleotides outside the gene matches: 5. CDR3 amino acids: CASSTNRGTYEQYF. Here the CDR3 DNA reads TGTGCCAGCAGCACAAACAGGGGGACCTACGAGCAGTACTTC. Supplemented by reference TRBV11-2 and TRBJ2-7, the full variable domain reads EAGVAQSPRYKIIEKRQSVAFWCNPISGHATLYWYQQILGQGPKLLIQFQNNGVVDDSQLPKDRFSAERLKGVDSTLKIQPAKLEDSAVYLCASSTNRGTYEQYFGPGTRLTVT.

With respect to this clone: Other DNA sequences in the sample encode the same CDR3. The rearrangement joins TRBV10-3 to TRBJ1-1; D call uncertain. The ends were cut back, 1 base at V and 5 bases at J, with 2 bases in the middle. Germline V lookup: CDR1 ENHRY, CDR2 SYGVKD. This CDR3 contains 11 residues. CDR3 amino acids: CAISEFTEAFF. Here the CDR3 DNA reads TGTGCCATCAGTGAGTTTACTGAAGCTTTCTTT.

The chain links TRBV6-5 to TRBJ1-2; D not resolved. The V end lost 7 bases, the J end lost 4 bases, and 19 bases lay between the germline ends. This CDR3 has 15 amino acids. The V gene's germline CDR1 is MNHEY and CDR2 SVGAGI. CDR3 in amino acids: CASIKTGDPIYGYTF. CDR3 sequence (DNA): TGTGCCAGCATAAAGACGGGAGACCCCATCTATGGCTACACCTTC.

This sequence joins TRBV7-2 and TRBJ2-3; D might be TRBD2 (5 bases). Germline-derived CDR1 and CDR2 are SGHTA and FQGNSA. This CDR3 is built from 18 residues. The V gene lost 2 bases and the J gene lost 2 bases, with 20 bases spanning the gap. CDR3 sequence (DNA): TGTGCCAGCAGCTTACTCGTAGGGAGCGTTCAAAACACAGATACGCAGTATTTT. Translating gives CASSLLVGSVQNTDTQYF.

The chain carries TRBV10-2 and TRBJ2-7; D unresolved. Trimming took off 4 bases at V and 0 bases at J, with 7 bases between the two ends. The CDR3 is made up of 13 amino acids. CDR1 and CDR2 (germline): WSHSY, SAAADI. CDR3 bases: TGCGCCAGCAGTGTGGGCAACTCCTACGAGCAGTACTTC. Translating it yields CASSVGNSYEQYF.

About this clone: The sample has other DNA sequences that encode this CDR3 too. The rearrangement links TRBV6-5 to TRBJ1-3, with unresolved D. The germline gives CDR1 MNHEY, CDR2 SVGAGI. Trimming cost V 0 bases and J 0 bases, with 9 bases left between them. This CDR3 is built from 16 residues. In nucleotides, the CDR3 is TGTGCCAGCAGTTACTCGGGCAGCCTCTCTGGAAACACCATATATTTT. Its protein is CASSYSGSLSGNTIYF.

Note on this clone: This specimen includes other DNA sequences encoding the same CDR3. The chain joins TRBV7-2 to TRBJ2-2; maybe TRBD1 (5 bases). CDR3 length: 15 residues. The germline CDR1 and CDR2 sequences are SGHTA and FQGNSA. The V and J ends lost 1 base and 1 base respectively, with 7 bases between them. CDR3 sequence (DNA): TGTGCCAGCAGCTTAGGCCAGGGGAACACCGGGGAGCTGTTTTTT. Translating it yields CASSLGQGNTGELFF.

CDR3 amino acids: CASSYSSGEGYEQFF. For the CDR3, the DNA is TGTGCCAGCAGTTACTCGTCGGGGGAAGGGTATGAGCAGTTCTTC. The chain recombines TRBV6-5 with TRBJ2-1, with D possibly matching TRBD2 (6 bases). This CDR3 spans 15 amino acids. The germline V and J ends were trimmed by 0 bases and 8 bases, with 14 bases remaining between them. In germline, CDR1 is MNHEY, CDR2 SVGAGI.

This rearrangement joins TRBV28 to TRBJ2-5; TRBD2 matches 10 bases. V lost 3 bases and J lost 5; bases outside the gene matches: 6. Germline loops: CDR1 MDHEN, CDR2 SYDVKM. The CDR3 runs to 15 residues. CDR3 region: CASSFPSGGFETQYF. The CDR3 DNA sequence: TGTGCCAGCAGTTTCCCTAGCGGGGGTTTTGAGACCCAGTACTTC.